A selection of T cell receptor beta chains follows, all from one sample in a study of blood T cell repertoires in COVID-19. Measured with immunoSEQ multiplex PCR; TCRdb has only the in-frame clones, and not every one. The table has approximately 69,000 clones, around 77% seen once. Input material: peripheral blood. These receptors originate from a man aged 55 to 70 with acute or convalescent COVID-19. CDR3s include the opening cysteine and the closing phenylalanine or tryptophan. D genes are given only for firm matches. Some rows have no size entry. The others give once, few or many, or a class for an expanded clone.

TGTGCCAGCAGCTTAGAAGGACAGGGCCAGGGAGGCTACACCTTC CASSLEGQGQGGYTF - TRBJ1-2 TRBV7-8 TRBD1
TGTGCCAGCAGCTTGTTTAAAGAGACCCAGTACTTC CASSLFKETQYF - TRBJ2-5 TRBV5-4 -
TGCGCCAGCAGCCAAGGGGCTTATAGCGGGGGACCCACCGGGGAGCTGTTTTTT CASSQGAYSGGPTGELFF - TRBJ2-2 TRBV4-1 TRBD2
TGTGCCAGCAGTTCCTGGGCTAGCACGTTCACAGATACGCAGTATTTT CASSSWASTFTDTQYF - TRBJ2-3 TRBV7-9 -
TGTGCCAGCAGCGAGACAGACAGCAATCAGCCCCAGCATTTT CASSETDSNQPQHF - TRBJ1-5 TRBV7-6 -
TGTGCCAGCAGCTTAGAAACAGGCAATCAGCCCCAGCATTTT CASSLETGNQPQHF - TRBJ1-5 TRBV11-2 -
TGCGCCAGCAGCTTGAGCCCCTGGGGGGGAACCCAAGAGACCCAGTACTTC CASSLSPWGGTQETQYF once TRBJ2-5 TRBV5-1 TRBD2
TGCGCCAGCCACAGGAATAATGAAAAACTGTTTTTT CASHRNNEKLFF few TRBJ1-4 TRBV5-1 -
TGTGCCAGCAGCTTAAATACAGGGTGGGCCCAGCATTTT CASSLNTGWAQHF - TRBJ1-5 TRBV7-9 -
TGTGCCATCAGTGAGTCGACCGACAGGGACGAGCAGTACTTC CAISESTDRDEQYF - TRBJ2-7 TRBV10-3 TRBD1
TGTGCCAGTACTCTAAACCCCCAGACAGGGGGCGACTATGGCTACACCTTC CASTLNPQTGGDYGYTF - TRBJ1-2 TRBV19 TRBD1
TGCAGCGTTGTTGAGGGGGCCGGGTACGAGCAGTACTTC CSVVEGAGYEQYF - TRBJ2-7 TRBV29-1 TRBD1
TGTGCCAGCAAGAGGACAGGGGGCTACGAGCAGTACTTC CASKRTGGYEQYF - TRBJ2-7 TRBV6-5 TRBD1
TGTGCCACCAGCAGAGATGGGACAGCGCTTCAGCCCCAGCATTTT CATSRDGTALQPQHF few TRBJ1-5 TRBV15 TRBD1
TGTGCCAGCGCGAGGGAACAAGAGACCCAGTACTTC CASAREQETQYF - TRBJ2-5 TRBV6-5 -
TGTGCCACCAGCAGTTTGGACAGGGGGCTCGGGACCGCTAACTATGGCTACACCTTC CATSSLDRGLGTANYGYTF - TRBJ1-2 TRBV15 TRBD1
TGCAGTGCTAGTTTTGGGAGGAGGGAGAACACTGAAGCTTTCTTT CSASFGRRENTEAFF - TRBJ1-1 TRBV20-1 -
TGTGCCAGCAGTGAAGCCTCGACAGGGTTGAAAGGCTACACCTTC CASSEASTGLKGYTF - TRBJ1-2 TRBV6-1 TRBD1
TGCGCCAGCAGCTTGGATGGGGACTTTTTGGAGACCCAGTACTTC CASSLDGDFLETQYF - TRBJ2-5 TRBV5-1 -
TGCGCCAGCAACTACAATTCCTACAATGAGCAGTTCTTC CASNYNSYNEQFF - TRBJ2-1 TRBV5-1 -
TGTGCCAGCAGCCAAGGAACAGGGGGAAGTGAGACCCAGTACTTC CASSQGTGGSETQYF - TRBJ2-5 TRBV14 TRBD1
TGCGCCAGCAGCCAAGATCGGCATCAGGTGCCGCCCCAGCATTTT CASSQDRHQVPPQHF - TRBJ1-5 TRBV4-1 -
TGTGCCAGCAGTTATGTAGCGGGGGAGAGCACAGATACGCAGTATTTT CASSYVAGESTDTQYF - TRBJ2-3 TRBV6-5 TRBD2
TGTGCCAGTAGCCCAGGGTATGGCTACACCTTC CASSPGYGYTF once TRBJ1-2 TRBV19 -
TGTGCCAGCAGTGAATGGAGGCGTCAGCCCCAGCATTTT CASSEWRRQPQHF - TRBJ1-5 TRBV25-1 -
TGTGCCAGCAGCTTAGGTCGGGGGGGGGAGACCCAGTACTTC CASSLGRGGETQYF - TRBJ2-5 TRBV7-2 TRBD2
TGTGCCAGCAGTTACAGAGGGATCTACGAGCAGTACTTC CASSYRGIYEQYF - TRBJ2-7 TRBV6-2/TRBV6-3 -
TGTGCCAGCAGTTTAGCCTCCGGAAACACCATATATTTT CASSLASGNTIYF - TRBJ1-3 TRBV12-3/TRBV12-4 -
TGCGCCAGCAGTGATGGCAGGCCGCCCCAAGAGACCCAGTACTTC CASSDGRPPQETQYF - TRBJ2-5 TRBV10-1 -
TGTGCCAGCAGCTTATATATTGGGGCAGGGGCTACCGGGGAGCTGTTTTTT CASSLYIGAGATGELFF - TRBJ2-2 TRBV7-3 -
TGTGCCAGCGTGCGGGTCTCGGCCACCGGGGAGCTGTTTTTT CASVRVSATGELFF - TRBJ2-2 TRBV6-5 -
TGTGCCAGCAGCCAAAGGGGCCTCAGGACCACAGATACGCAGTATTTT CASSQRGLRTTDTQYF - TRBJ2-3 TRBV3-1/TRBV3-2 -
TGTGCCAGCAGCCCAGTGGCTAGTGGCGAGACCCAGTACTTC CASSPVASGETQYF - TRBJ2-5 TRBV5-6 -
TGCGCCAGCAGCCAAGACACAACTAATGAAAAACTGTTTTTT CASSQDTTNEKLFF - TRBJ1-4 TRBV4-1 -
TGTGCCAGCAGTTATTCGGGACTAGACGGGGAGCTGTTTTTT CASSYSGLDGELFF - TRBJ2-2 TRBV6-2/TRBV6-3 TRBD2
TGCGCCAGCAGCCAACAGCGGGGGGGCTCTCTCGAGCAGTACTTC CASSQQRGGSLEQYF many TRBJ2-7 TRBV4-3 TRBD2
TGCGCCAGCAGCTCAATAGTGAGGCGCCCCGCAATGGTCTACAATGAGCAGTTCTTC CASSSIVRRPAMVYNEQFF - TRBJ2-1 TRBV5-1 -
TGTGCCAGCAGCTTAACAGGGACCACTGAAGCTTTCTTT CASSLTGTTEAFF - TRBJ1-1 TRBV11-3 -